This note documents a single T cell receptor (beta chain) sequence. Its antigen remains unidentified. V was clipped by 3 bases and J by 0 bases; unmatched bases: 13. CDR3 size: 18 residues. From germline, CDR1 is GTSNPN and CDR2 SVGIG (reference sequence). The source of the sample is a study of shared clonotypes between healthy human individuals. Study-wide results and caveats: Represented diversity, genetic and exposure-history alike, was limited by few donors.

Unsorted PBMC contributed approximately 300 ng DNA, 30,000 to 35,000 T cell genomes, to each replicate PCR. Unsorted PBMC DNA was run through sequencing on ten immunoSEQ deep assay plates. Data came from immunoSEQ multiplex PCR; TCRdb stores just in-frame clones and leaves some out. This sample has 400,000 to 600,000 clones; 60% to 80% occur once, and the top ten carry around 12%. The rearrangement joins TRBV30 to TRBJ2-2; 7 bases line up with TRBD2. The sequenced sample consisted of PBMCs. The sequence was collected from a woman aged 40-49 years in good health. Some clones in this sample may be carry-over from other donors' samples. CDR3 protein: CAWSPTGPSGPNTGELFF. The CDR3 nucleotides are TGTGCCTGGAGCCCGACGGGGCCTAGCGGTCCGAACACCGGGGAGCTGTTTTTT.